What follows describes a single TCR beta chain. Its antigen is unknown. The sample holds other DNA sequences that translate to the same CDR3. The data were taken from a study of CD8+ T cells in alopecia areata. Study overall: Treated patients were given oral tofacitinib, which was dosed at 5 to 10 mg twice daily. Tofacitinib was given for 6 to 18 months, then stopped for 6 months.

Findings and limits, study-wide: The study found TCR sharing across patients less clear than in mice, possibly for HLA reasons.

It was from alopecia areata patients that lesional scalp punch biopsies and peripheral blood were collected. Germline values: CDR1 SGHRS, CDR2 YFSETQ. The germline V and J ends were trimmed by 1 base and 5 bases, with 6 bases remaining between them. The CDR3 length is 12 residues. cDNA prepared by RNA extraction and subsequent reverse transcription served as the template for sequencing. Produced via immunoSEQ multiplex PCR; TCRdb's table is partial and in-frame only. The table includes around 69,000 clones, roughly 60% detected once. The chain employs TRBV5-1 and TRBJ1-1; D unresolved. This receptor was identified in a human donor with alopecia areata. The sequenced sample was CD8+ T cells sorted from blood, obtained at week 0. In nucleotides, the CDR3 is TGCGCCAGCAGCTTGTTAGGAACTGAAGCTTTCTTT. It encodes CASSLLGTEAFF.